The present T cell receptor beta chain was sequenced within a study of cytomegalovirus exposure and HLA in healthy donors. Study overall: An earlier analysis found roughly 100 million unique TCR beta sequences from 150 million to 200 million T cells. General study results and limits: Confirmation was obtained in vitro that a few CMV-associated chains are specific for CMV antigens. HLA restriction was apparent for most CMV-associated TCR beta chains in a later analysis. Many donors shared some public TCRs, even though most TCR sequences were rare.

Primers for the PCR totalled 60 Vbeta and 13 Jbeta. Profiling relied on immunoSEQ multiplex PCR, and the TCRdb table lists in-frame clones only, not all of them. The profile covers around 200,000 clones, with 81% appearing a single time and about 3.8% taken by the ten largest. On this clone: Its specificity is unknown.

The CDR3 spans 16 residues. V gave up 1 base and J gave up 2 bases, with 12 bases separating them. Germline V lookup: CDR1 SEHNR, CDR2 FQNEAQ (reference sequence). This TCR derives from a man over 45 in good health and CMV-seronegative. V usage is TRBV7-9 and J usage is TRBJ1-3; TRBD1 might be the D (5 bases). Sequencing was carried out using PBMCs. The CDR3 loop is CASSLVGGITGNTIYF. The CDR3, as DNA: TGTGCCAGCAGCTTAGTCGGGGGGATCACTGGAAACACCATATATTTT.